Listed below are T cell receptor beta chains from one sample, sequenced in a study of breast tumors, draining lymph nodes, adjacent tissues. MiXCR, run by TCRdb on the multiplex PCR reads, gives a single entry per CDR3 protein. The sample yields 290,000 or so distinct CDR3 sequences, roughly 30% seen once. The sequencing input was axillary lymph node tissue. These receptors all stem from a female donor with breast cancer. Some clones in this sample may be carry-over from other donors' samples. Each CDR3 is given with its conserved first and last residue. Each record gives: J gene, D gene, V gene, clone size, CDR3 DNA, CDR3 protein. The D gene is left open where the match is weak. Clone sizes are shown as once, few, many or a size class.

>TRBJ2-2|TRBD2|TRBV19|many
TGTGCCAGTAGTATTCGAGCGGGGTTGACCGGGGAGCTGTTTTTT
CASSIRAGLTGELFF
>TRBJ2-3|.|TRBV20-1|many
TGCAGTGCCATCAGACTAGAAACAGGGGTAGATACGCAGTATTTT
CSAIRLETGVDTQYF
>TRBJ2-1|.|TRBV4-1|many
TGCGCCAGCAGCCAAGAGGGGCGACCGGAGCAGTTCTTC
CASSQEGRPEQFF
>TRBJ1-5|.|TRBV2|once
TGTGCCAGCACCTGGGGGGTGCGGCCCCAGCATTTT
CASTWGVRPQHF
>TRBJ2-5|TRBD2|TRBV6-2/TRBV6-3|few
TGTGCCAGCACGGGGAGACTAGCGGGCCGAGAGACCCAGTACTTC
CASTGRLAGRETQYF
>TRBJ2-3|TRBD2|TRBV20-1|many
TGCAGTGCTTCGGGACTAGCGGGAGGTACAGATACGCAGTATTTT
CSASGLAGGTDTQYF
>TRBJ2-7|TRBD1|TRBV20-1|many
TGCAGTGCTGACAGGGGCTCCTACGAGCAGTACTTC
CSADRGSYEQYF
>TRBJ1-2|TRBD1|TRBV7-2|many
TGTGCCAGCAGCGCCGACAGGGTCGATGGCTACACCTTC
CASSADRVDGYTF
>TRBJ2-2|TRBD1|TRBV2|many
TGTGCCAGCAGCAGGGACAGCTATGCGAACACCGGGGAGCTGTTTTTT
CASSRDSYANTGELFF
>TRBJ2-2|.|TRBV5-1|few
TGCGCCAGCAGCTTACTAGCCACCGGGGACCTGTTTTTT
CASSLLATGDLFF